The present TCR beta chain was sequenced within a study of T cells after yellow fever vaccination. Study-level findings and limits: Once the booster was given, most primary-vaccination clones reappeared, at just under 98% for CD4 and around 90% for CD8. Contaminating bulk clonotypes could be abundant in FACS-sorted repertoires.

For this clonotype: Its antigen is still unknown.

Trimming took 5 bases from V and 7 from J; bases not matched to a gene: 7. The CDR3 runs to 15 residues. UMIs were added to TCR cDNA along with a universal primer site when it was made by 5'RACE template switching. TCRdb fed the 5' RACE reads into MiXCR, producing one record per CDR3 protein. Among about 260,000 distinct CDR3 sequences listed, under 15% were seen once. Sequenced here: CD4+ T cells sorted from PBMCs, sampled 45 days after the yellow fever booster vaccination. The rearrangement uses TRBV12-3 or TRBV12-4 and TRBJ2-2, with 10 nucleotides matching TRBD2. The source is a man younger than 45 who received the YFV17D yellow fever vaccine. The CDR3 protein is CASSLASGSFGELFF. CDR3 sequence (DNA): TGTGCCAGCAGTCTGGCTAGCGGGAGTTTCGGGGAGCTGTTTTTT.